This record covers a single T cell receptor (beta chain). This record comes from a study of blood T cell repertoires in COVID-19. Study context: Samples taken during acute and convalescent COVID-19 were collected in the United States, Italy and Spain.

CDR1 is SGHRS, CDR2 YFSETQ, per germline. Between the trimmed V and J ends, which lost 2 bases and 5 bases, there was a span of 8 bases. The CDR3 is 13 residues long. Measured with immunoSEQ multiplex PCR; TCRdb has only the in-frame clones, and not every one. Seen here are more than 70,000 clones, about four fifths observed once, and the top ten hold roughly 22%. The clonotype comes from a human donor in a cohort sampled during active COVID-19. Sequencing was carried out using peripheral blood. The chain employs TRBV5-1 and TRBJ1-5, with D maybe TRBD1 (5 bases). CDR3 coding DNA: TGCGCCAGCAGCTTTGGGGGGGATCAGCCCCAGCATTTT. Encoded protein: CASSFGGDQPQHF.